This T cell receptor beta chain was captured in a study of blood T cell repertoires in COVID-19. For the study at large: Acute-phase and convalescent COVID-19 samples originated in the United States, Italy and Spain.

This clone was observed a handful of times. Per the original data handling: It was from reference gene primer amplification that nucleated cell counts were estimated. TCRdb's copy holds only in-frame clones and misses some; the assay was immunoSEQ multiplex PCR. V and J calls and clone size follow that table, whereas D and trimming were derived from the DNA. The sample contains some 100,000 clones, roughly 80% of which appear only once. Germline V gene sequence: CDR1 SGHNT, CDR2 YENEEA. The CDR3 runs 14 residues. Trimming cost V 1 base and J 10 bases, with 11 bases left between them. The sequenced sample consisted of peripheral blood. The receptor was derived from a man aged 60 to 69 with acute or convalescent COVID-19. The gene calls are TRBV11-3 and TRBJ1-6; D not certain. The CDR3: CASSLGGGVSPLHF. As DNA, the CDR3 is TGTGCCAGCAGCTTAGGGGGAGGCGTATCACCCCTCCACTTT.